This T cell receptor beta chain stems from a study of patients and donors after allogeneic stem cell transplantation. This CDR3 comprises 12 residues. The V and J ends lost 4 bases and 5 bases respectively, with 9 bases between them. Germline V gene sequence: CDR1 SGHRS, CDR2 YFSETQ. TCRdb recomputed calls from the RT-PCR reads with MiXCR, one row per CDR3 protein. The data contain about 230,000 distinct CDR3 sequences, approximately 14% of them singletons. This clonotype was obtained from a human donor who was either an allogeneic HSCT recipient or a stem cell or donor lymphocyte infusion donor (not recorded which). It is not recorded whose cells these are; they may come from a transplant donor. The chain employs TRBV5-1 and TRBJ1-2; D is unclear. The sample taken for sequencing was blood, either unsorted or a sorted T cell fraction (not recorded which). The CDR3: CASSREEYGYTF. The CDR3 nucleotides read TGCGCCAGCAGCCGGGAGGAGTATGGCTACACCTTC. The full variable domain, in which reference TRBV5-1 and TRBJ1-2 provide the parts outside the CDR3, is KAGVTQTPRYLIKTRGQQVTLSCSPISGHRSVSWYQQTPGQGLQFLFEYFSETQRNKGNFPGRFSGRQFSNSRSEMNVSTLELGDSALYLCASSREEYGYTFGSGTRLTVV.